This TCR beta chain derives from a study of T-cell memory formation after mild COVID-19. Study findings and constraints: Day 37-peaking second-wave clones had unconfirmed SARS-CoV-2 specificity. Prior to infection, memory already included some responding clones, suggesting cross-reactive memory joined. There was a balanced CD4/CD8 profile in clones contracting day 15 to 85, and later expanders leaned CD4+. Contracting clones localized mainly to CM and EM when CD4+ and mainly to EMRA when CD8+.

MiXCR was run by TCRdb on the 5' RACE reads, yielding one entry per CDR3 protein. The data hold hundreds of thousands of distinct CDR3 sequences, with approximately 29% observed a single time. As for this clonotype: What it binds is not known.

The CDR3 consists of 16 residues. CDR1 and CDR2 (germline): ENHRY, SYGVKD. Trimming took 7 bases from V and 0 from J, leaving 15 bases between them. Sequencing was done on a sample of PBMCs or a T cell subset sorted from them (not recorded which). This TCR was sampled from an adult woman who had mild COVID-19 (a few samples of this study predate the infection). Cell type and time point are not known. The rearrangement joins TRBV10-3 to TRBJ2-2; no clear D gene. The CDR3 loop is CAITTDGLSNTGELFF. The CDR3 bases are TGTGCCATCACAACGGACGGATTATCGAACACCGGGGAGCTGTTTTTT.